These T cell receptor beta chains were read from a single sample in a study of cytomegalovirus exposure and HLA in healthy donors. Data came from immunoSEQ multiplex PCR; TCRdb stores just in-frame clones and leaves some out. Of roughly 58,000 clones in the sample, 65% to 90% were seen once. Input material: PBMCs. These TCRs come from a human donor in good health. CDR3s include the opening cysteine and the closing phenylalanine or tryptophan. D genes are given only for firm matches.

v_call	d_call	cdr3_aa
TRBV15	TRBD2	CATSRVTSGGTDTQYF
TRBV2	-	CASSYPGYGQETQYF
TRBV7-3	-	CASSSFPFLAVRPVRRDYGYTF
TRBV4-3	TRBD1	CASSQADRAATEAFF
TRBV4-2	TRBD2	CASSTTGTSANEQYF
TRBV19	-	CATSHRGGALLHTDTQYF
TRBV4-3	-	CASSQEGGARGYTF
TRBV2	-	CASSRTESTDTQYF
TRBV4-1	-	CASSQGLREDTQYF
TRBV6-6	TRBD1	CASILGTGGVGTQYF
TRBV18	-	CASSLGGGRDEQFF
TRBV5-1	-	CASSLGQSTDTQYF
TRBV11-3	-	CASSPPGQETQYF
TRBV7-9	TRBD2	CASSLGAGSGRALYNEQFF
TRBV11-2	-	CASSPSGSNEQFF
TRBV29-1	-	CSVFSTATNEKLFF
TRBV5-5	-	CASSLEAGTEGYNEQFF
TRBV4-3	TRBD1	CASSATRDRITEAFF
TRBV4-1	-	CASSQDPAGGALGYTF
TRBV19	-	CASSMTGSTEAFF
TRBV6-1	-	CASSEEGGSSYEQYF
TRBV6-6	-	CASAIAVASYNEQFF
TRBV10-1	TRBD2	CASSDGAAGGPGEQYF
TRBV7-6	TRBD2	CASSGTGGLWNEQFF
TRBV6-5	-	CASSYRENQPQHF
TRBV6-1	TRBD2	CASSEAQAGAWFF
TRBV18	TRBD2	CASSPVAGGPNEQYF
TRBV4-3	TRBD1	CASSQGGTGVGYTF
TRBV5-1	-	CASSLVRGTDTQYF
TRBV4-2	-	CASSHMQGGSREQYF
TRBV9	-	CASSATGSSYNEQFF
TRBV18	TRBD1	CASSPTGQGPETQYF